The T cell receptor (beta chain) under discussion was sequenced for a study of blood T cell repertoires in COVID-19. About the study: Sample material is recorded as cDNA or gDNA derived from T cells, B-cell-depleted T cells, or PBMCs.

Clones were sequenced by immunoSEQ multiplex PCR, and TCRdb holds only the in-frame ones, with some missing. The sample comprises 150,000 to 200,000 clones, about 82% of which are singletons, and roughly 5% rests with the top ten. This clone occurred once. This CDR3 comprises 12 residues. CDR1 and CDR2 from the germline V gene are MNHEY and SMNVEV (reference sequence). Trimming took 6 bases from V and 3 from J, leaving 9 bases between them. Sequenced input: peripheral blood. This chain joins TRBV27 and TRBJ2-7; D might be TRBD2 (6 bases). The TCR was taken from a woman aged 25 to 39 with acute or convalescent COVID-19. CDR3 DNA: TGTGCCAGCAGGGGGGGACGCTACGAGCAGTACTTC. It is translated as CASRGGRYEQYF.